This TCR beta chain was captured by sequencing in a study of shared clonotypes between healthy human individuals. The data were produced by immunoSEQ multiplex PCR, yet TCRdb's version contains in-frame clones alone and is incomplete. The sample carries about 380,000 clones, 90% to 97% recorded once. Germline CDR1 is DFQATT and CDR2 is SNEGSKA (reference sequence). CDR3 length equals 11 residues. Trimming stripped 6 bases from V and 5 bases from J, with 9 bases between. CD8 memory cells included CD45RO+ cells plus CCR7-negative CD45RA+ TemRA cells. What was sequenced was memory CD8+ T cells sorted from blood. Regarding subset: CD45RO+ cells pooled with CCR7-negative TemRA cells. The rearrangement links TRBV20-1 to TRBJ2-3; a possible D gene is TRBD2 (5 bases). The TCR originated in a man aged 25-45 years in good health. Here the CDR3 DNA reads TGCAGTGCCGGAGGAAGAGATACGCAGTATTTT. It yields the protein CSAGGRDTQYF.